These T cell receptor beta chains were read from a single sample in a study of lymphopenia after photon versus proton radiotherapy. Assay used: immunoSEQ multiplex PCR; TCRdb lists only in-frame clones, some missing. Of thousands of clones detected, around nine tenths appear once; the ten largest clones hold around a sixth. The sequencing here drew on peripheral blood, taken from a patient treated with photon-based radiotherapy. The origin of the receptors is a man between 60 and 75 years old with cholangiocarcinoma. Both conserved end residues are part of each CDR3. D genes are given only for firm matches. For some rows the clone size is stated as once, few or many, or as a class when expanded; others skip it.

V gene: TRBV5-1
J gene: TRBJ2-1
clone size: NA
D gene: TRBD2
CDR3 protein: CASSRPAGGLEDEQFF
CDR3 DNA: TGCGCCAGCAGCCGTCCTGCGGGGGGGCTTGAGGATGAGCAGTTCTTC

V gene: TRBV11-1
J gene: TRBJ2-1
clone size: NA
D gene: NA
CDR3 protein: CASSLGFSGEQFF
CDR3 DNA: TGTGCCAGCAGCTTAGGGTTTTCGGGTGAGCAGTTCTTC

V gene: TRBV13
J gene: TRBJ1-2
clone size: NA
D gene: TRBD1
CDR3 protein: CASSATGERINYGYTF
CDR3 DNA: TGTGCCAGCAGCGCGACAGGGGAACGGATAAACTATGGCTACACCTTC

V gene: TRBV11-2
J gene: TRBJ1-4
clone size: NA
D gene: NA
CDR3 protein: CASSPRQVLLNEKLFF
CDR3 DNA: TGTGCCAGCAGCCCTCGACAGGTCCTCCTTAATGAAAAACTGTTTTTT

V gene: TRBV5-1
J gene: TRBJ2-2
clone size: NA
D gene: TRBD1
CDR3 protein: CASILGTGHNTGELFF
CDR3 DNA: TGCGCCAGCATCCTCGGGACAGGCCATAACACCGGGGAGCTGTTTTTT

V gene: TRBV5-1
J gene: TRBJ1-1
clone size: NA
D gene: NA
CDR3 protein: CASSSQGGLTEAFF
CDR3 DNA: TGCGCCAGCAGTTCACAGGGAGGCTTAACTGAAGCTTTCTTT

V gene: TRBV7-6
J gene: TRBJ2-3
clone size: NA
D gene: NA
CDR3 protein: CASSLPQDTQYF
CDR3 DNA: TGTGCCAGCAGCTTGCCACAAGATACGCAGTATTTT

V gene: TRBV5-8
J gene: TRBJ2-1
clone size: NA
D gene: NA
CDR3 protein: CASSLHGRATYNEQFF
CDR3 DNA: TGTGCCAGCAGCTTGCATGGCAGGGCCACCTACAATGAGCAGTTCTTC

V gene: TRBV10-3
J gene: TRBJ2-3
clone size: NA
D gene: TRBD2
CDR3 protein: CAISEASGGATDTQYF
CDR3 DNA: TGTGCCATCAGTGAAGCTAGCGGGGGGGCCACAGATACGCAGTATTTT

V gene: TRBV6-8
J gene: TRBJ1-4
clone size: NA
D gene: NA
CDR3 protein: CASSYVRDGNEKLFF
CDR3 DNA: TGTGCCAGCAGTTACGTCCGGGACGGGAATGAAAAACTGTTTTTT

V gene: TRBV18
J gene: TRBJ1-1
clone size: NA
D gene: NA
CDR3 protein: CASSPQGNTEAFF
CDR3 DNA: TGTGCCAGCTCACCTCAAGGGAACACTGAAGCTTTCTTT

V gene: TRBV7-6
J gene: TRBJ2-3
clone size: once
D gene: NA
CDR3 protein: CASSPRPTDTQYF
CDR3 DNA: TGTGCCAGCAGCCCCCGACCCACAGATACGCAGTATTTT

V gene: TRBV5-1
J gene: TRBJ1-2
clone size: NA
D gene: TRBD1
CDR3 protein: CASSPGQGERNYGYTF
CDR3 DNA: TGCGCCAGCAGCCCGGGACAGGGAGAACGTAACTATGGCTACACCTTC

V gene: TRBV29-1
J gene: TRBJ1-1
clone size: NA
D gene: NA
CDR3 protein: CSVEGPATSEAFF
CDR3 DNA: TGCAGCGTTGAGGGACCAGCGACCTCTGAAGCTTTCTTT

V gene: TRBV9
J gene: TRBJ2-2
clone size: NA
D gene: TRBD1
CDR3 protein: CASSGRRGQGADFNTGELFF
CDR3 DNA: TGTGCCAGCAGCGGTAGGCGGGGACAGGGGGCGGATTTCAACACCGGGGAGCTGTTTTTT

V gene: TRBV5-6
J gene: TRBJ2-2
clone size: NA
D gene: TRBD2
CDR3 protein: CASSLRYYIRTSHTGELFF
CDR3 DNA: TGTGCCAGCAGCTTGAGATATTATATTAGGACTAGCCACACCGGGGAGCTGTTTTTT

V gene: TRBV7-3
J gene: TRBJ2-1
clone size: NA
D gene: NA
CDR3 protein: CASSLTRRNEQFF
CDR3 DNA: TGTGCCAGCAGCTTAACCCGACGGAATGAGCAGTTCTTC

V gene: TRBV5-1
J gene: TRBJ1-2
clone size: once
D gene: NA
CDR3 protein: CASSPGGINYGYTF
CDR3 DNA: TGCGCCAGCAGCCCGGGGGGAATAAACTATGGCTACACCTTC

V gene: TRBV5-4
J gene: TRBJ2-2
clone size: NA
D gene: NA
CDR3 protein: CASSPRGVNTGELFF
CDR3 DNA: TGTGCCAGCAGCCCTCGTGGCGTGAACACCGGGGAGCTGTTTTTT

V gene: TRBV7-9
J gene: TRBJ2-1
clone size: NA
D gene: NA
CDR3 protein: CASSRYGGSYNEQFF
CDR3 DNA: TGTGCCAGCAGCCGGTATGGGGGGTCCTACAATGAGCAGTTCTTC

V gene: TRBV5-1
J gene: TRBJ1-2
clone size: NA
D gene: TRBD1
CDR3 protein: CASSPLGTGGDGYTF
CDR3 DNA: TGCGCCAGCAGCCCGCTCGGGACAGGGGGCGATGGCTACACCTTC

V gene: TRBV19
J gene: TRBJ1-5
clone size: NA
D gene: NA
CDR3 protein: CASKRTSNSNQPQHF
CDR3 DNA: TGTGCCAGTAAGAGGACAAGTAATAGCAATCAGCCCCAGCATTTT

V gene: TRBV28
J gene: TRBJ1-2
clone size: NA
D gene: NA
CDR3 protein: CASSSSGQPYGYTF
CDR3 DNA: NA

V gene: TRBV28
J gene: TRBJ2-5
clone size: NA
D gene: NA
CDR3 protein: CASSPVEQSETQYF
CDR3 DNA: TGTGCCAGCAGTCCCGTTGAGCAGTCCGAGACCCAGTACTTC

V gene: TRBV19
J gene: TRBJ2-3
clone size: NA
D gene: NA
CDR3 protein: CASSIQLAGDTQYF
CDR3 DNA: TGTGCCAGTAGTATCCAGCTAGCCGGAGATACGCAGTATTTT

V gene: TRBV25-1
J gene: TRBJ2-1
clone size: NA
D gene: TRBD1
CDR3 protein: CASSKTTGRNEQFF
CDR3 DNA: TGTGCCAGCAGTAAAACGACAGGGAGAAATGAGCAGTTCTTC

V gene: TRBV28
J gene: TRBJ1-5
clone size: NA
D gene: TRBD1
CDR3 protein: CASSLGTGYSNQPQHF
CDR3 DNA: TGTGCCAGCAGTTTAGGGACAGGCTATAGCAATCAGCCCCAGCATTTT

V gene: TRBV28
J gene: TRBJ1-3
clone size: NA
D gene: NA
CDR3 protein: CASGLQRNTIYF
CDR3 DNA: TGTGCCAGCGGACTTCAGCGGAACACCATATATTTT

V gene: TRBV6-1
J gene: TRBJ1-5
clone size: NA
D gene: TRBD1
CDR3 protein: CASSEGQGLRGNQPQHF
CDR3 DNA: TGTGCCAGCAGTGAAGGACAGGGGCTTCGGGGCAATCAGCCCCAGCATTTT

V gene: TRBV10-3
J gene: TRBJ1-1
clone size: NA
D gene: TRBD1
CDR3 protein: CAIRGTGEGNTEAFF
CDR3 DNA: TGTGCCATCAGGGGAACAGGGGAGGGGAACACTGAAGCTTTCTTT

V gene: TRBV28
J gene: TRBJ2-3
clone size: NA
D gene: NA
CDR3 protein: CASSPLDVTDTQYF
CDR3 DNA: TGTGCCAGCAGCCCACTAGACGTGACAGATACGCAGTATTTT

V gene: TRBV14
J gene: TRBJ2-5
clone size: once
D gene: NA
CDR3 protein: CASSQYRDGETQYF
CDR3 DNA: TGTGCCAGCAGCCAATACCGGGACGGGGAGACCCAGTACTTC

V gene: TRBV6-1
J gene: TRBJ1-3
clone size: NA
D gene: NA
CDR3 protein: CASSGRGGTILSGNTIYF
CDR3 DNA: TGTGCCAGCAGTGGGAGGGGCGGGACAATCCTCTCTGGAAACACCATATATTTT

V gene: TRBV9
J gene: TRBJ2-1
clone size: NA
D gene: TRBD1
CDR3 protein: CASSVVPGGKNEQFF
CDR3 DNA: TGTGCCAGCAGCGTAGTACCAGGGGGCAAAAATGAGCAGTTCTTC

V gene: TRBV10-3
J gene: TRBJ2-7
clone size: NA
D gene: NA
CDR3 protein: CAINPGRGNSYEQYF
CDR3 DNA: TGTGCCATCAATCCGGGCAGGGGAAACTCCTACGAGCAGTACTTC

V gene: TRBV7-9
J gene: TRBJ1-1
clone size: once
D gene: TRBD1
CDR3 protein: CASTLTGRGFFF
CDR3 DNA: TGTGCCAGCACCTTGACAGGGAGAGGTTTTTTCTTT

V gene: TRBV12-1
J gene: TRBJ2-2
clone size: NA
D gene: NA
CDR3 protein: CASSFAGDGDANTGELFF
CDR3 DNA: TGTGCCAGCAGCTTTGCGGGCGACGGAGACGCGAACACCGGGGAGCTGTTTTTT

V gene: TRBV7-2
J gene: TRBJ1-5
clone size: NA
D gene: TRBD1
CDR3 protein: CASSSMGQGRQPQHF
CDR3 DNA: TGTGCCAGCAGCTCCATGGGACAGGGAAGACAGCCCCAGCATTTT

V gene: TRBV28
J gene: TRBJ2-5
clone size: NA
D gene: NA
CDR3 protein: CASSLRRETQYF
CDR3 DNA: TGTGCCAGCAGTCTGCGTCGAGAGACCCAGTACTTC

V gene: TRBV15
J gene: TRBJ2-4
clone size: NA
D gene: TRBD1
CDR3 protein: CATSRRTGGTKNIQYF
CDR3 DNA: TGTGCCACCAGCAGGAGGACAGGGGGAACCAAAAACATTCAGTACTTC

V gene: TRBV2
J gene: TRBJ2-1
clone size: NA
D gene: NA
CDR3 protein: CASSVAGSFGEQFF
CDR3 DNA: TGTGCCAGCAGTGTTGCGGGATCTTTTGGGGAGCAGTTCTTC

V gene: TRBV29-1
J gene: TRBJ1-1
clone size: few
D gene: NA
CDR3 protein: CSVSREDTEAFF
CDR3 DNA: TGCAGCGTGTCAAGGGAGGACACTGAAGCTTTCTTT

V gene: TRBV19
J gene: TRBJ1-5
clone size: few
D gene: TRBD1
CDR3 protein: CASSIVGGQGNQPQHF
CDR3 DNA: TGTGCCAGTAGTATAGTTGGGGGACAGGGGAATCAGCCCCAGCATTTT

V gene: TRBV7-2
J gene: TRBJ2-2
clone size: NA
D gene: TRBD1
CDR3 protein: CASSSDTGGAHTGELFF
CDR3 DNA: TGTGCCAGCAGCTCAGACACAGGGGGCGCGCACACCGGGGAGCTGTTTTTT

V gene: TRBV28
J gene: TRBJ2-7
clone size: NA
D gene: NA
CDR3 protein: CASSQISLREQYF
CDR3 DNA: TGTGCCAGCAGCCAAATCTCACTCCGGGAGCAGTACTTC

V gene: TRBV7-8
J gene: TRBJ2-2
clone size: NA
D gene: TRBD2
CDR3 protein: CASSITSGSGTGELFF
CDR3 DNA: TGTGCCAGCAGCATCACTAGCGGGAGTGGCACCGGGGAGCTGTTTTTT

V gene: TRBV28
J gene: TRBJ2-3
clone size: NA
D gene: NA
CDR3 protein: CASSWADTQYF
CDR3 DNA: TGTGCCAGCAGTTGGGCGGATACGCAGTATTTT

V gene: TRBV11-1
J gene: TRBJ2-5
clone size: NA
D gene: NA
CDR3 protein: CASSLEAGQEETQYF
CDR3 DNA: TGTGCCAGCAGCTTAGAGGCTGGCCAAGAAGAGACCCAGTACTTC

V gene: TRBV18
J gene: TRBJ2-1
clone size: NA
D gene: NA
CDR3 protein: CASSPHGADSYNEQFF
CDR3 DNA: TGTGCCAGCTCACCACACGGGGCGGACTCCTACAATGAGCAGTTCTTC

V gene: TRBV5-1
J gene: TRBJ1-1
clone size: NA
D gene: NA
CDR3 protein: CASSRAVENTEAFF
CDR3 DNA: TGCGCCAGCAGCAGGGCGGTGGAGAACACTGAAGCTTTCTTT

V gene: TRBV4-3
J gene: TRBJ1-2
clone size: NA
D gene: TRBD1
CDR3 protein: CASSQEGTANYGYTF
CDR3 DNA: TGCGCCAGCAGCCAAGAGGGGACAGCAAACTATGGCTACACCTTC

V gene: TRBV10-2
J gene: TRBJ2-1
clone size: NA
D gene: NA
CDR3 protein: CASSDTIEIEQFF
CDR3 DNA: TGCGCCAGCAGCGATACTATAGAGATTGAGCAGTTCTTC